The entry that follows covers one T cell receptor (beta chain) sequence. What it recognizes is unknown. This entry is derived from a study of identical twins. Overall study findings and caveats: Researchers caution that invariant MAIT and iNKT cells could partly confound zero-insertion analyses. Cross-sectional statistical analysis was relied on for the conclusions, without the same donors being followed. Within monozygotic twins, out-of-frame TCR alpha sharing was underestimated by the models.

This CDR3 comprises 14 residues. Germline V CDR1 and CDR2: SGHRS, YFSETQ. The ends lost 4 bases at V and 5 bases at J; junction bases unmatched: 7. Unique molecular identifiers were present on the cDNA, which also gained a universal primer site by template switching. One entry per CDR3 protein results from TCRdb running MiXCR on the 5' RACE reads. The repertoire consists of about 530,000 distinct CDR3 sequences, with 20% to 25% occurring once and the leading ten covering about 0.48%. These sequences were also reported in another study, on yellow fever vaccine responses in identical twins.

The chain links TRBV5-1 to TRBJ2-3, with 7 bases matching TRBD1. The receptor was derived from a woman younger than 30 in good health. Source material: CD4+ T cells sorted from blood. The chain's CDR3 is CASSRQGSEDTQYF. The CDR3 bases are TGCGCCAGCAGCAGACAGGGTAGTGAAGATACGCAGTATTTT.